The text below deals with one T cell receptor beta chain. The sample holds a few counts of this clonotype. Its antigen target is currently unknown. It has no much larger one-base neighbor in the sample; base qualities were not kept. The germline V gene provides CDR1 SNHLY and CDR2 FYNNEI. The V end gives up 5 bases and the J end 5 bases, leaving 7 bases in the junction not matched to a gene. From its cysteine to its phenylalanine, the CDR3 spans 15 amino acids. The CDR3 DNA has 45 bases and is translated from base 1. These reads were obtained on an Illumina NovaSeq 6000. TCR cDNA was made using 5'RACE template switching, a step that added a universal primer site and unique molecular identifiers. Priming of cDNA synthesis was performed from both the TCR alpha and TCR beta constant segments. Library amplification used two PCR steps, and the second PCR step added sample barcodes and sequencing adapters. Libraries were sequenced on Illumina HiSeq 2500 (2x100 bp) or NovaSeq (2x150 bp). The paper's data handling went like this. MIGEC handled demultiplexing of reads and collapsing into UMI consensus sequences, while MiXCR performed V(D)J alignment. Clonotypes responding to the vaccine were identified with edgeR on replicate PBMC samples, with the criteria of FDR below 0.01 and a log2 fold change above 5 up to day 15. Each bulk clonotype received a CD4 or CD8 identity based on whether the sequenced CD4 or CD8 repertoire contained that clonotype at higher abundance. Clones were called with MiXCR by TCRdb after fastp trimmed the public reads at Q25, and only in-frame beta chains were retained. Each CDR3 protein appears once, grouped with its most common genes and DNA. The V and J calls were not made by the authors but by TCRdb's processing. The sample includes a few hundred thousand distinct CDR3 sequences, with about 5.2% observed a single time. The ten largest clones capture roughly 3.5% of the sample.

The data originate from a study of T cells after yellow fever vaccination (dated by TCRdb to the late 2010s). The study in broad terms: The SMART-Seq v4 Ultra Low Input RNA kit was used to prepare libraries from fractions with low cell numbers. Two healthy male donors, one aged 18 to 30 and one aged 30 to 40 years, were included in the cohort. Blood was drawn at multiple timepoints before and after primary and secondary immunization, with bulk PBMC replicates and cell subsets isolated. To track T-cell clones before and after primary and booster YFV17D yellow fever vaccination, bulk TCR alpha and beta repertoires were sequenced longitudinally. Broad study findings and their caveats: After the booster, most of the clones that had expanded following primary vaccination were detected again (almost 98% of CD4 and around 90% of CD8), which suggests that memory was broadly maintained. A small fraction of clonotypes appeared in both the CD4 and CD8 compartments, likely as a result of convergent recombination. Compared with the primary T-cell response, the secondary T-cell response was weaker but faster, peaking on day 5 rather than day 15. Only a couple of donors were included in the study, so the extent to which the findings can be generalized is limited. Computational filtering was needed because FACS-sorted repertoires could contain abundant contaminating clonotypes from the bulk population.

Reading the label with the study, this specimen's treatment or condition is: live attenuated yellow fever vaccine strain. A standard Ficoll-Paque protocol was used to isolate PBMCs from peripheral blood. Dynabeads CD4 and CD8 positive selection kits were used to isolate the CD4 and CD8 T-cell fractions. TriZol was used to extract RNA from bulk PBMCs, CD4 and CD8 fractions, and dextramer-positive and dextramer-negative fractions. The receptor's source is a man between 18 and 35 years old who received the YFV17D yellow fever vaccine. The chain links TRBV2 with TRBJ2-5; TRBD1 lines up with 11 middle nucleotides. The specimen was CD4+ T cells sorted from PBMCs, collected on the day of the yellow fever booster vaccination. The CDR3 region reads CASSSLGTGGETQYF. The base sequence is TGTGCCAGCAGTTCCCTCGGGACAGGGGGTGAGACCCAGTACTTC.